This TCR beta chain was identified during a study of identical twins. Study results and caveats: Twins shared beta out-of-frame sequences in excess, but this excess was weaker. Cord blood's abundant beta clonotypes had fewer insertions, unlike memory repertoires.

In this sample, this clonotype turned up a few times. Its antigen is unknown. Trimming removed 1 base at V and 3 bases at J, with 13 bases between. Germline values: CDR1 MNHNS, CDR2 SASEGT. This CDR3 has 15 amino acids. TCRdb analysed the 5' RACE reads with MiXCR anew, one entry per CDR3 protein. In the table there are some 760,000 distinct CDR3 sequences, about 18% of which are singletons. This sample was also put to use in a study of T cells expressing NK-cell markers.

This clonotype originated in a young woman in good health. V gene TRBV6-1 combines with J gene TRBJ2-7; D tentatively fits TRBD1 or TRBD2 (6 bases each). Input material: PBMCs. The CDR3 nucleotides read TGTGCCAGCAGTGAAGTAGGGGGGTCCCACTACGAGCAGTACTTC. Translation: CASSEVGGSHYEQYF.